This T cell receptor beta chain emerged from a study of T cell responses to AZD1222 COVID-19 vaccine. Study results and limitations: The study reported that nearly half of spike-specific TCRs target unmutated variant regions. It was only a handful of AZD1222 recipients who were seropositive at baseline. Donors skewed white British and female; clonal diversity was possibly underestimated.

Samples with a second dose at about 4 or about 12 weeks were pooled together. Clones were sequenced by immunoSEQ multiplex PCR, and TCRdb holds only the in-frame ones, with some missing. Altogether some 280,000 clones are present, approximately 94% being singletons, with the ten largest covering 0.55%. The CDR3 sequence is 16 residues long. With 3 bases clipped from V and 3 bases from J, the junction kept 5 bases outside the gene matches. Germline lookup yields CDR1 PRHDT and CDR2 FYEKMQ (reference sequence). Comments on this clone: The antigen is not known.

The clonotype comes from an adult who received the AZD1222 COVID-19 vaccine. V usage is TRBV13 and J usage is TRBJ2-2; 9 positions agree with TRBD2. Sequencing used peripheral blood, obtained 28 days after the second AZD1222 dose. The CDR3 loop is CASSFSGSRDTGELFF. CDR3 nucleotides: TGTGCCAGCAGCTTTAGCGGGAGTAGGGACACCGGGGAGCTGTTTTTT.